The 5 T cell receptor beta chains below come from one sample, sequenced in a study of response to subunit inactivated influenza vaccine. TCRdb processed the RT-PCR reads anew with MiXCR; each CDR3 protein has one entry. The table records 500,000 to 750,000 distinct CDR3 sequences, 12% to 15% of them present only once. Sequenced here: PBMCs from blood, sampled 12 days after vaccination. The receptor set was obtained from a man aged 50 to 60 who received an inactivated influenza vaccine.

This clonotype was counted a few times. The V gene is TRBV11-2, the J gene TRBJ2-2; a possible D gene is TRBD2 (5 bases). The V gene's germline CDR1 is SGHAT and CDR2 FQNNGV. Trimming removed 0 bases at V and 6 bases at J, with 14 bases between. The CDR3 runs to 16 residues. The CDR3 loop is CASSLEMVGAPGELFF. The DNA for the CDR3 is TGTGCCAGCAGCTTAGAAATGGTGGGAGCCCCCGGGGAGCTGTTTTTT.

The rearrangement links TRBV7-9 to TRBJ1-6; no reliable D call. Trimming took off 8 bases at V and 7 bases at J, with 24 bases between the two ends. Germline-derived CDR1 and CDR2 are SEHNR and FQNEAQ (reference sequence). The length of the CDR3 is 17 residues. The CDR3 nucleotides are TGTGCCAGCTACTCTACCTTGCAAGGGCCTACCAATTCACCCCTCCACTTT. This codes for CASYSTLQGPTNSPLHF.

This rearrangement joins TRBV7-9 to TRBJ2-1, with 7 bases aligning to TRBD2. Germline V gene sequence: CDR1 SEHNR, CDR2 FQNEAQ (reference sequence). The CDR3 has 13 residues. The trim removed 1 base at V and 10 bases at J, leaving 4 bases unmatched. In nucleotides, the CDR3 is TGTGCCAGCAGCTTAGAAACCGGGAGGGAGCAGTTCTTC. Translating gives CASSLETGREQFF.

This clonotype turned up a few times. The chain recombines TRBV28 with TRBJ2-1; the match to TRBD2 covers 10 bases. The CDR3 length is 16 residues. Germline-derived CDR1 and CDR2 are MDHEN and SYDVKM. Trimming cost V 7 bases and J 8 bases; bases outside gene matches: 14. CDR3 protein: CASTNVLAGVFDEQFF. In DNA form, the CDR3 reads TGTGCCAGCACCAACGTCCTAGCGGGAGTTTTCGATGAGCAGTTCTTC. Filled out from reference TRBV28 and TRBJ2-1, the complete variable domain reads DVKVTQSSRYLVKRTGEKVFLECVQDMDHENMFWYRQDPGLGLRLIYFSYDVKMKEKGDIPEGYSVSREKKERFSLILESASTNQTSMYLCASTNVLAGVFDEQFFGPGTRLTVL.

The V and J genes are TRBV20-1 and TRBJ2-3; 10 nucleotides align to TRBD2. The CDR3 is 14 residues long. Germline V gene sequence: CDR1 DFQATT, CDR2 SNEGSKA (reference sequence). The trim removed 6 bases at V and 5 bases at J, leaving 8 bases unmatched. CDR3 sequence: CSAPLAGVGDTQYF. The CDR3 DNA is TGCAGTGCACCGCTAGCGGGGGTTGGAGATACGCAGTATTTT.